This entry lists 10 T cell receptor beta chains sequenced from one sample in a study of T cells in Graves' hyperthyroidism and ophthalmopathy. TCR beta CDR3 regions were amplified from RNA transcripts. The HTBI set primed first-round TCR CDR3 RT-PCR. Via MiXCR, TCRdb re-called the multiplex PCR reads, giving one row per CDR3 protein. The sample lists approximately 640,000 distinct CDR3 sequences, roughly a sixth occurring once. Sequenced sample: blood. The receptors stem from a man aged 50 to 59 with Graves' hyperthyroidism.

This rearrangement joins TRBV6-1 to TRBJ1-1; D remains unclear. Germline CDR1 and CDR2: MNHNS and SASEGT. Trimming pared 7 bases from V and 4 bases from J, leaving 13 bases between. The CDR3 is made up of 13 amino acids. The CDR3 reads CASKRLSGTEAFF. The DNA of the CDR3 is TGTGCCAGCAAACGACTCTCCGGCACTGAAGCTTTCTTT.

This clonotype was picked up many times. This chain connects TRBV18 to TRBJ1-1, with TRBD1 matching 7 bases. The CDR3 is 14 amino acids. Per germline, CDR1 KGHSH and CDR2 LQKENI. The V and J ends lost 8 bases and 5 bases, in that order; junction bases with no gene match: 11. The CDR3 DNA reads as TGTGCCAGCAGCCCCCAGGGGGGGCGGACTGAAGCTTTCTTT. Translating it yields CASSPQGGRTEAFF. Together with reference TRBV18 and TRBJ1-1, the CDR3 gives the full variable domain: NAGVMQNPRHLVRRRGQEARLRCSPMKGHSHVYWYRQLPEEGLKFMVYLQKENIIDESGMPKERFSAEFPKEGPSILRIQQVVRGDSAAYFCASSPQGGRTEAFFGQGTRLTVV.

This clonotype was seen more than once but under ten times. V gene TRBV29-1 combines with J gene TRBJ2-3; TRBD1 matches 7 bases. The length of the CDR3 is 12 residues. Germline assignment: CDR1 SQVTM and CDR2 ANQGSEA. After removal of 4 bases from V and 7 bases from J, the junction contained 5 bases not matched to a gene. DNA for the CDR3: TGCAGCGTTGTACAGGGGCGAAATACGCAGTATTTT. It yields the protein CSVVQGRNTQYF.

This clonotype was observed many times. The chain couples TRBV11-1 to TRBJ2-5, with TRBD1 identical over 9 bases. Germline V gives CDR1 SGHAT, CDR2 FQDESV (reference sequence). Trimming cost V 6 bases and J 2 bases; bases outside gene matches: 1. This CDR3 is 13 amino acids long. CDR3 sequence reads: CASRGQGQETQYF. For the CDR3, the DNA is TGTGCCAGCAGAGGACAGGGGCAAGAGACCCAGTACTTC.

Only a few counts were recorded for this clonotype. This rearrangement joins TRBV15 to TRBJ2-3, with 9 positions matching TRBD2. Trimming at V came to 1 base and at J to 3 bases, leaving 8 bases not matched to a gene. The germline V gene encodes CDR1 LNHNV and CDR2 YYDKDF (reference sequence). The CDR3 sequence is 17 residues long. CDR3 bases: TGTGCCACCAGCAGAGGTCGTGCGGGAGGGCTGACAGATACGCAGTATTTT. Its translation is CATSRGRAGGLTDTQYF.

V usage is TRBV28 and J usage is TRBJ2-1, with unresolved D. In germline, CDR1 is MDHEN, CDR2 SYDVKM. Trimming removed 3 bases at V and 2 bases at J, with 8 bases between. The CDR3 length is 14 residues. As DNA, the CDR3 is TGTGCCAGCAGTTTGGGTAACACCTACAATGAGCAGTTCTTC. Translated, it gives CASSLGNTYNEQFF.

This chain links TRBV29-1 with TRBJ2-1, with D unresolved. V dropped 7 bases and J dropped 0 bases, with 4 bases sitting between them. The CDR3 spans 11 residues. Looked up from germline, CDR1 is SQVTM and CDR2 is ANQGSEA. This CDR3 is CSAPSYNEQFF. CDR3 coding DNA: TGCAGCGCCCCCTCCTACAATGAGCAGTTCTTC.

CDR3 nucleotides: TGCGCCAGCAGCCAAGAGCACACAGATACGCAGTATTTT. Translating it yields CASSQEHTDTQYF. J is TRBJ2-3 and V is TRBV4-1; no clear D gene. Trimming took 0 bases from V and 2 from J, leaving 3 bases between them. The CDR3 has 13 residues. Germline values: CDR1 MGHRA, CDR2 YSYEKL.

In its sample, this clonotype was seen many times. This sequence joins TRBV11-2 and TRBJ2-5, with 7 bases matching TRBD2. The V segment lost 3 bases and the J segment 5 bases; nucleotides outside the gene matches: 9. From germline, CDR1 is SGHAT and CDR2 FQNNGV. This CDR3 has 15 amino acids. The CDR3 spells CASSFWAGVGETQYF. In nucleotides, the CDR3 is TGTGCCAGCAGCTTTTGGGCGGGAGTCGGGGAGACCCAGTACTTC.

This clonotype was seen ten or more times. V and J are TRBV7-3 and TRBJ2-3; TRBD1 is a possible D gene (5 bases). The V end was cut by 2 bases, the J end by 4 bases, with 10 bases between. The CDR3 has 14 residues. Germline values: CDR1 SGHTA, CDR2 FQGTGA. The DNA of the CDR3 is TGTGCCAGCAGCTTAGTAACCAGGGCAGATACGCAGTATTTT. This translates into CASSLVTRADTQYF. The variable domain in full, with the rest retrieved from reference TRBV7-3 and TRBJ2-3, is GAGVSQTPSNKVTEKGKYVELRCDPISGHTALYWYRQSLGQGPEFLIYFQGTGAADDSGLPNDRFFAVRPEGSVSTLKIQRTERGDSAVYLCASSLVTRADTQYFGPGTRLTVL.